This T cell receptor beta chain is drawn from a study of T-cell reconstitution after alpha-beta-depleted transplantation in children. The authors prepared the TCRbeta library with unique molecular identifiers. TCRdb reprocessed the PCR reads with MiXCR, giving one entry per CDR3 protein. This repertoire shows 210,000 or so distinct CDR3 sequences, 11% found once; its top ten account for 25% to 30%. Whole-study findings and limits: A year had passed since transplant, and T-cell counts and diversity by then came mostly from newly produced T cells. Day-60 TCRbeta diversity that was high in some patients was derived from surviving recipient T cells and thymic progenitors. Reportedly, alpha-beta T cells present about two months post-transplant originated from several hundred expanded clones of graft origin.

V lost 3 bases, J lost 0 bases, and 11 bases lay in between. CDR3 size: 14 residues. Germline values: CDR1 DFQATT, CDR2 SNEGSKA (reference sequence). This clonotype has at least ten counts. The antigen remains undetermined. This receptor was taken from a child younger than two with acute myeloid leukemia, due to receive a stem cell transplant. The specimen comprised PBMCs, sampled before TCRalphabeta/CD19-depleted stem cell transplant. The chain is built from TRBV20-1 and TRBJ1-2; D not resolved. The CDR3 reads CSARGGRANYGYTF. The CDR3 DNA is TGCAGTGCTAGGGGCGGGAGAGCTAACTATGGCTACACCTTC.